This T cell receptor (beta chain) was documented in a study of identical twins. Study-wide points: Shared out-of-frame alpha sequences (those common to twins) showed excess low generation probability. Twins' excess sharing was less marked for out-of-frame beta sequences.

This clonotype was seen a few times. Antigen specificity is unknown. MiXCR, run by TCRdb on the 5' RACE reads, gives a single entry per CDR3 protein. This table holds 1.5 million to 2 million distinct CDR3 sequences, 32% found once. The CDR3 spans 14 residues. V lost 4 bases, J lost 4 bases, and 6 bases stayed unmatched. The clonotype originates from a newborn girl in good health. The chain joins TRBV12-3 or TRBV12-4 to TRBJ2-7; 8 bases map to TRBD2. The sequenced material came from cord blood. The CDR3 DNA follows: TGTGCCAGCAGTTCACCGACTAGCGTTTACGAGCAGTACTTC. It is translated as CASSSPTSVYEQYF.